The 17 T cell receptor beta chains below come from one sample, sequenced in a study of blood T cells in healthy people across ages (dated by TCRdb to between 2015 and 2017). Libraries were prepared through 5' RACE. TCRdb names Illumina HiSeq 2500 as the instrument used. A second PCR of about 6 to 12 cycles was run with a J-beta primer mix and a sample-barcoded 5' primer. Starting from the raw public reads, TCRdb applied fastp trimming at Q25, assembled clones with MiXCR and retained in-frame beta chains. CDR3 protein duplicates are merged, each entry listing the most common genes and DNA. This sample gives 800,000 to 1,000,000 distinct CDR3 sequences in total; about 44% of them show up just once. The ten most abundant clones make up about an eighth of the sample. Material: blood. These receptors originate from a man between 25 and 39 years old in good health.

This clonotype has a single count. The rearrangement links TRBV20-1 to TRBJ1-2; 10 nucleotides align to TRBD1. CDR1 is DFQATT, CDR2 SNEGSKA, per germline (reference sequence). Unmatched junction bases numbered 8, after V lost 5 bases and J lost 2 bases. The CDR3 is made up of 15 amino acids. The CDR3 nucleotides read TGCAGTGCTGAGAGACAGGGGGCGTTAAACTATGGCTACACCTTC. Protein: CSAERQGALNYGYTF.

The chain recombines TRBV20-1 with TRBJ1-5; 7 nucleotides align to TRBD1. The CDR3 sequence is 13 residues long. Germline loops: CDR1 DFQATT, CDR2 SNEGSKA (reference sequence). Trimming at V came to 5 bases and at J to 3 bases, leaving 4 bases not matched to a gene. DNA for the CDR3: TGCAGTGCTTGGGGACAGCCCAATCAGCCCCAGCATTTT. Translating it yields CSAWGQPNQPQHF.

The chain links TRBV12-3 or TRBV12-4 to TRBJ1-1; D is ambiguous. The CDR3 totals 15 residues. The V end lost 1 base, the J end lost 3 bases, and 12 bases lay between the germline ends. CDR3 DNA sequence: TGTGCCAGCAGTTTAGTTGGCGTCGGGGACACTGAAGCTTTCTTT. Protein sequence: CASSLVGVGDTEAFF.

This sequence joins TRBV28 and TRBJ1-1; D is unresolved. Looked up from germline, CDR1 is MDHEN and CDR2 is SYDVKM. This CDR3 contains 12 residues. V shed 2 bases and J shed 1 base, with 2 bases lying between them. Here the CDR3 reads CASSLPNTEAFF. CDR3 nucleotide sequence: TGTGCCAGCAGTTTACCGAACACTGAAGCTTTCTTT.

The chain has TRBV24-1 and TRBJ1-5, with TRBD1 matching 7 bases. The CDR3 is made up of 16 amino acids. From germline, CDR1 is KGHDR and CDR2 SFDVKD. Trimming at V came to 5 bases and at J to 3 bases, leaving 9 bases not matched to a gene. The chain's CDR3 is CATSGAGQPDNQPQHF. The CDR3 region has the DNA TGTGCCACCAGTGGGGCGGGACAGCCAGACAATCAGCCCCAGCATTTT.

This sequence joins TRBV6-1 and TRBJ2-1; 11 nucleotides agree with TRBD2. The germline CDR1 and CDR2 sequences are MNHNS and SASEGT. The CDR3 is 15 residues long. J was trimmed by 7 bases and V by 6 bases; bases with no gene match: 8. Here the CDR3 reads CASRQTSGNSNEQFF. In nucleotides, the CDR3 is TGTGCCAGCAGGCAGACTAGCGGGAACAGTAATGAGCAGTTCTTC.

This clonotype was seen more than once but under ten times. CDR3 nucleotides: TGCGCCAGCAGCCAATATACTAGCGGGGGTTTCTCCTACGAGCAGTACTTC. It is translated as CASSQYTSGGFSYEQYF. This chain connects TRBV4-1 to TRBJ2-7, with 11 bases fitting TRBD2. V lost 2 bases, J lost 0 bases, and 6 bases stayed unmatched. This CDR3 spans 17 amino acids. Germline assignment: CDR1 MGHRA and CDR2 YSYEKL.

The chain uses TRBV20-1 and TRBJ2-1; D is uncertain. Germline V CDR1 and CDR2: DFQATT, SNEGSKA (reference sequence). Trimming removed 3 bases at V and 0 bases at J, with 9 bases between. There are 14 residues in the CDR3. The CDR3 coding sequence is TGCAGTGCTAGGAGCCCGGTCTCCTACAATGAGCAGTTCTTC. Protein sequence: CSARSPVSYNEQFF.

There are a few counts of this clonotype. The chain has TRBV7-2 and TRBJ2-4; a weak D match, TRBD2 (5 bases). The germline CDR1 and CDR2 sequences are SGHTA and FQGNSA. Trimming left V 4 bases short and J 13 bases short, with 20 bases between. CDR3 length: 14 amino acids. CDR3 residues: CASSYPGEGFEQYF. Here the CDR3 DNA reads TGTGCCAGCAGCTATCCTGGAGAGGGATTTGAGCAGTACTTC.

This clonotype appeared a few times. The chain uses TRBV28 and TRBJ2-1; 8 nucleotides line up with TRBD2. The length of the CDR3 is 16 residues. Germline V CDR1 and CDR2: MDHEN, SYDVKM. Trimming at V came to 3 bases and at J to 4 bases, leaving 8 bases not matched to a gene. In nucleotides, the CDR3 is TGTGCCAGCAGTTTCCCCATGGTAGCGGGGTACAATGAGCAGTTCTTC. Translating gives CASSFPMVAGYNEQFF. Based on the CDR3 plus reference TRBV28 and TRBJ2-1, the full variable domain is DVKVTQSSRYLVKRTGEKVFLECVQDMDHENMFWYRQDPGLGLRLIYFSYDVKMKEKGDIPEGYSVSREKKERFSLILESASTNQTSMYLCASSFPMVAGYNEQFFGPGTRLTVL.

V gene TRBV3-1 combines with J gene TRBJ2-2; 12 bases align to TRBD2. CDR1 is LGHDT, CDR2 YNNKEL, per germline (reference sequence). The CDR3 loop spans 16 amino acids. Losses at the gene ends were 1 base for V and 7 bases for J; bases not matched to a gene: 4. The CDR3 here is CASSQGLAGGNGELFF. CDR3 coding DNA: TGTGCCAGCAGCCAAGGGCTAGCGGGGGGGAACGGGGAGCTGTTTTTT. The entire variable domain, with the rest obtained from reference TRBV3-1 and TRBJ2-2, is as follows: DTAVSQTPKYLVTQMGNDKSIKCEQNLGHDTMYWYKQDSKKFLKIMFSYNNKELIINETVPNRFSPKSPDKAHLNLHINSLELGDSAVYFCASSQGLAGGNGELFFGEGSRLTVL.

This clonotype was seen a few times. V is TRBV29-1 and J is TRBJ2-1; TRBD2 agrees at 13 bases. Germline CDR1 is SQVTM and CDR2 is ANQGSEA. V lost 7 bases and J lost 8; bases outside the gene matches: 11. This CDR3 region has 15 residues. CDR3 amino acids: CSGSGGLAGSDEQFF. CDR3 DNA: TGCAGCGGTAGCGGGGGACTAGCGGGGAGTGATGAGCAGTTCTTC.

This chain uses TRBV5-5 with TRBJ2-3; TRBD2 matches 8 bases. This CDR3 spans 15 amino acids. With V trimmed by 4 bases and J by 6 bases, 10 bases remained unmatched. Germline loops: CDR1 SGHKS, CDR2 YYEKEE (reference sequence). The DNA of the CDR3 is TGTGCCAGCAGCCTCGGTCCGGGAGGGGGGGATACGCAGTATTTT. Translated: CASSLGPGGGDTQYF.

The chain joins TRBV3-1 to TRBJ2-7, with unresolved D. Germline lookup yields CDR1 LGHDT and CDR2 YNNKEL (reference sequence). V lost 0 bases, J lost 4 bases, and 10 bases lay in between. The CDR3 is 14 amino acids. This CDR3 is CASSQETVKYEQYF. The CDR3 nucleotides read TGTGCCAGCAGCCAAGAAACCGTAAAATACGAGCAGTACTTC.

The chain has TRBV7-2 and TRBJ1-2; D not resolved. Germline lookup yields CDR1 SGHTA and CDR2 FQGNSA. The CDR3 loop spans 13 amino acids. Trimming stripped 1 base from V and 8 bases from J, with 11 bases between. CDR3 sequence reads: CASSLDVYGGYTF. CDR3 DNA sequence: TGTGCCAGCAGCTTAGACGTATACGGGGGCTACACCTTC.

In its sample, this clonotype was seen a few times. V and J are TRBV7-2 and TRBJ2-4; 7 nucleotides agree with TRBD2. CDR3 length: 19 amino acids. Germline V CDR1 and CDR2: SGHTA, FQGNSA. The ends lost 1 base at V and 0 bases at J; junction bases unmatched: 12. CDR3 protein: CASSLVRGGGKLAKNIQYF. The CDR3 bases are TGTGCCAGCAGCTTAGTGCGGGGCGGGGGAAAACTAGCCAAAAACATTCAGTACTTC.

The chain links TRBV20-1 to TRBJ2-7, with D perhaps TRBD1 (6 bases). V gave up 6 bases and J gave up 7 bases, with 19 bases separating them. This CDR3 spans 13 amino acids. CDR1 is DFQATT, CDR2 SNEGSKA, per germline (reference sequence). The CDR3 nucleotides read TGCAGTGCCACCGGACAGACGAGCAATGAGCAGTACTTC. Amino acid sequence: CSATGQTSNEQYF.